The clone carrying this T cell receptor (beta chain) has a handful of counts. Its antigen remains unknown. This could be a read error, since a much larger clone is one nucleotide away. A single record per CDR3 protein comes from TCRdb applying MiXCR to the reads. Among approximately 500,000 distinct CDR3 sequences listed, approximately 16% were seen once. This sample is part of a study of T cell repertoires in cytomegalovirus infection. This CDR3 is 13 amino acids long. Regarding the study as a whole: In two of eight donors, the top clonotype was HLA-C-restricted CMV-specific. Totalled public TCR beta family frequency picked out people who carried CMV plus the relevant HLA.

The clonotype was recovered from a human donor in good health (CMV status not recorded). Some clones in this sample may be carry-over from other donors' samples. The sequencing sample was made of CD8+ T cells from PBMCs. The chain employs TRBV12-3 or TRBV12-4 and TRBJ2-5; 13 bases agree with TRBD2. The CDR3 reads CASSLGTSGMLHF. DNA of the CDR3: TGTGCCAGCAGTCTGGGGACTAGCGGGATGTTACACTTC.